This T cell receptor beta chain was obtained from a study of T cell responses to AZD1222 COVID-19 vaccine. With 11 bases removed from V and 3 bases from J, the gap between germline ends came to 26 bases. There are 16 residues in the CDR3. Per the germline V gene, CDR1 is SGHDN and CDR2 is FVKESK. Whole-study findings and limits: No repertoire was sampled before or during the peak T cell response, only after it.

TCRdb keeps only in-frame clones here, not all; method: immunoSEQ multiplex PCR. This table has 130,000 to 150,000 clones, around 93% appearing once. About this clone itself: Its target is not known.

This clonotype originated in an adult in good health. The chain links TRBV14 to TRBJ2-7; D gene ambiguous. This material consisted of peripheral blood, taken on day 0 of AZD1222 vaccination. CDR3 nucleotides: TGTGCCGGCCATATTAGACCTCTAAAGGAGTACTACGAGCAGTACTTC. Amino acid sequence: CAGHIRPLKEYYEQYF.